A single sample gave rise to the 22 T cell receptor beta chains below, sequenced in a study of early T cells in non-severe SARS-CoV-2 infection. MiXCR, run by TCRdb on the 5' RACE reads, gives a single entry per CDR3 protein. Seen here are about 92,000 distinct CDR3 sequences, around 15% observed once, and the top ten hold under 6.5%. Specimen: whole blood. The receptor source for this set is an adult who was a healthcare worker with PCR-confirmed SARS-CoV-2 infection or an uninfected control (not recorded which).

Only a few counts were recorded for this clonotype. V and J are TRBV4-2 and TRBJ1-5, with D possibly being TRBD1 (5 bases). With 1 base removed from V and 8 bases from J, the gap between germline ends came to 15 bases. The CDR3 runs to 15 residues. Per the germline V gene, CDR1 is LGHNA and CDR2 is YNFKEQ. The CDR3 spells CASSQVDTVGEPQHF. The CDR3 coding sequence is TGTGCCAGCAGCCAAGTGGACACGGTGGGGGAGCCCCAGCATTTT.

This chain connects TRBV15 to TRBJ1-1; no clear D. The CDR3 is 14 amino acids. V dropped 1 base and J dropped 5 bases, with 11 bases sitting between them. Germline V CDR1 and CDR2: LNHNV, YYDKDF (reference sequence). CDR3 coding DNA: TGTGCCACCAGCAGAGGCGCAGTATATACTGAAGCTTTCTTT. It translates to CATSRGAVYTEAFF.

V is TRBV19 and J is TRBJ2-7; a possible D gene is TRBD2 (6 bases). Germline V CDR1 and CDR2: LNHDA, SQIVND (reference sequence). There are 15 residues in the CDR3. Trimming removed 4 bases from V and 0 bases from J, with 13 bases in between. CDR3 DNA sequence: TGTGCCAGTAGTAAGATGCGGGACGGCTCCTACGAGCAGTACTTC. Translated: CASSKMRDGSYEQYF.

The chain recombines TRBV12-3 or TRBV12-4 with TRBJ2-1; 11 positions match TRBD2. V gave up 1 base and J gave up 7 bases; unmatched junction bases: 3. This CDR3 is 15 amino acids long. The CDR3 region has the DNA TGTGCCAGCAGTTTAGGTAGCGGGGGGGTAAATGAGCAGTTCTTC. Amino acids: CASSLGSGGVNEQFF.

The chain recombines TRBV7-8 with TRBJ1-2, with TRBD1 identical over 7 bases. Germline V gene lookup returns CDR1 SGHVS and CDR2 FQNEAQ. With V trimmed by 2 bases and J by 8 bases, 5 bases remained unmatched. The CDR3 has 13 residues. CDR3 coding DNA: TGTGCCAGCAGCTTACGAGGGACAGAGGGCTACACCTTC. Translated: CASSLRGTEGYTF.

The chain is built from TRBV5-1 and TRBJ1-2, with 12 nucleotides matching TRBD1. The trim removed 4 bases at V and 4 bases at J, leaving 5 bases unmatched. The CDR3 consists of 15 residues. Germline-derived CDR1 and CDR2 are SGHRS and YFSETQ. For the CDR3, the DNA is TGCGCCAGCAGCCTCCGGGACAGGGGGCCCTATGGCTACACCTTC. Residues: CASSLRDRGPYGYTF.

This sequence joins TRBV14 and TRBJ1-2, with a tentative D call TRBD1 (5 bases). The CDR3 length is 16 residues. Trimming stripped 1 base from V and 4 bases from J, with 16 bases between. Germline assignment: CDR1 SGHDN and CDR2 FVKESK. The CDR3 sequence is CASSQVDQPGGYGYTF. For the CDR3, the DNA is TGTGCCAGCAGCCAAGTAGACCAACCTGGGGGCTATGGCTACACCTTC.

This clonotype turned up a few times. The chain recombines TRBV28 with TRBJ1-5; no clear D gene. Germline CDR1 reads MDHEN; CDR2 reads SYDVKM. The CDR3 totals 13 residues. The CDR3 reads CAISGPRNQPQHF. CDR3 sequence (DNA): TGTGCTATTTCGGGCCCAAGGAATCAGCCCCAGCATTTT.

V usage is TRBV11-2 and J usage is TRBJ2-2, with D tentatively TRBD1 or TRBD2 (5 bases each). The CDR3 is 15 amino acids. Germline V gives CDR1 SGHAT, CDR2 FQNNGV. V lost 5 bases and J 3 bases, leaving 13 bases between the germline ends. The DNA for the CDR3 is TGTGCCAGCAGCCACGGGACCGTGGACACCGGGGAGCTGTTTTTT. The encoded protein is CASSHGTVDTGELFF.

This clonotype was observed a few times. J is TRBJ1-2 and V is TRBV29-1; D uncertain. V was clipped by 3 bases and J by 7 bases, with 3 bases between them. CDR3 length: 9 residues. CDR1 SQVTM and CDR2 ANQGSEA come from the germline V gene. CDR3 in amino acids: CSVDFGYTF. The DNA of the CDR3 is TGCAGCGTTGATTTTGGCTACACCTTC.

The rearrangement links TRBV29-1 to TRBJ1-2, with no clear D. Trimming took off 0 bases at V and 2 bases at J, with 10 bases between the two ends. Germline V gene data show CDR1 as SQVTM and CDR2 as ANQGSEA. CDR3 length: 14 amino acids. The CDR3 region is CSVEDPRGNYGYTF. The CDR3 nucleotides are TGCAGCGTTGAAGATCCCCGGGGAAACTATGGCTACACCTTC.

There are a few counts of this clonotype. The gene calls are TRBV18 and TRBJ1-2; D gene unclear. CDR1 KGHSH and CDR2 LQKENI come from the germline V gene. The CDR3 runs to 13 residues. V lost 2 bases, J lost 2 bases, and 6 bases lay in between. The CDR3 reads CASSPSENYGYTF. CDR3 DNA: TGTGCCAGCTCACCATCCGAAAACTATGGCTACACCTTC. The full variable domain, rest sourced from reference TRBV18 and TRBJ1-2, is NAGVMQNPRHLVRRRGQEARLRCSPMKGHSHVYWYRQLPEEGLKFMVYLQKENIIDESGMPKERFSAEFPKEGPSILRIQQVVRGDSAAYFCASSPSENYGYTFGSGTRLTVV.

This clonotype was found a few times. The gene calls are TRBV18 and TRBJ2-7; the D is unclear. Trimming pared 0 bases from V and 4 bases from J, leaving 10 bases between. The germline V gene has CDR1 KGHSH and CDR2 LQKENI. The length of the CDR3 is 14 residues. The CDR3 loop reads CASSPPFLVYEQYF. Written as DNA, the CDR3 is TGTGCCAGCTCACCACCGTTTTTGGTTTACGAGCAGTACTTC.

This clonotype has just a few counts. The rearrangement uses TRBV19 and TRBJ2-4; no clear D. CDR3 size: 11 residues. Germline CDR1 reads LNHDA; CDR2 reads SQIVND (reference sequence). V lost 8 bases and J 7 bases, leaving 9 bases between the germline ends. The CDR3 DNA reads as TGTGCCAGTGCTATAGGGAACATTCAGTACTTC. Protein product: CASAIGNIQYF.

The rearrangement joins TRBV28 to TRBJ2-7; maybe TRBD1 (5 bases). V gave up 2 bases and J gave up 4 bases, with 18 bases separating them. Germline V gene sequence: CDR1 MDHEN, CDR2 SYDVKM. CDR3 length: 16 residues. This CDR3 reads CASSLPRVQARYEQYF. The CDR3 DNA sequence: TGTGCCAGCAGTTTACCCAGGGTTCAAGCCCGATACGAGCAGTACTTC.

The J gene is TRBJ2-7, the V gene TRBV21-1. TRBV21-1 is a documented pseudogene. This CDR3 spans 12 amino acids. The CDR3 DNA is TGTGCCATCGCGATTGGATGCTACGAGCAGTACTTC. Protein product: CAIAIGCYEQYF.

This chain connects TRBV27 to TRBJ1-6; no reliable D call. Trimming cost V 2 bases and J 9 bases, with 14 bases left between them. This CDR3 is built from 15 residues. Germline-derived CDR1 and CDR2 are MNHEY and SMNVEV (reference sequence). Here the CDR3 reads CASSLQTLRASPLHF. CDR3 sequence (DNA): TGTGCCAGCAGTTTACAGACATTAAGGGCTTCACCCCTCCACTTT.

This clonotype has only a few counts. The chain combines TRBV9 with TRBJ2-3; D is undetermined. Trimming stripped 4 bases from V and 2 bases from J, with 11 bases between. CDR1 and CDR2 from the germline V gene are SGDLS and YYNGEE. CDR3 length equals 14 residues. In nucleotides, the CDR3 is TGTGCCAGCAGCCCCCTTACAGACACAGATACGCAGTATTTT. It yields the protein CASSPLTDTDTQYF.

This clonotype came up many times. This chain uses TRBV11-2 with TRBJ1-3, with 11 bases lining up with TRBD1. V was clipped by 6 bases and J by 4 bases; unmatched bases: 5. Germline V gene sequence: CDR1 SGHAT, CDR2 FQNNGV. The CDR3 runs 15 residues. The CDR3 coding sequence is TGTGCCAGCAGACAGGACAGGGGGCTAGGAAACACCATATATTTT. It translates to CASRQDRGLGNTIYF.

The V call is TRBV29-1, the J call TRBJ1-1; D not certain. V was trimmed by 4 bases and J by 4 bases, leaving 16 bases between them. This CDR3 has 14 residues. The V gene's germline CDR1 is SQVTM and CDR2 ANQGSEA. The DNA of the CDR3 is TGCAGCGTTGTTCCCCTTTTATCCGTCACTGAAGCTTTCTTT. This translates into CSVVPLLSVTEAFF. The whole variable domain, remainder taken from reference TRBV29-1 and TRBJ1-1, is SAVISQKPSRDICQRGTSLTIQCQVDSQVTMMFWYRQQPGQSLTLIATANQGSEATYESGFVIDKFPISRPNLTFSTLTVSNMSPEDSSIYLCSVVPLLSVTEAFFGQGTRLTVV.

This clonotype was counted only a few times. V gene TRBV28 combines with J gene TRBJ1-1; D possibly corresponds to TRBD1 (5 bases). This CDR3 spans 11 amino acids. Trimming removed 6 bases at V and 5 bases at J, with 7 bases between. Germline V lookup: CDR1 MDHEN, CDR2 SYDVKM. CDR3 loop: CASRPGTEAFF. In DNA, the CDR3 is TGTGCCAGCAGGCCAGGGACTGAAGCTTTCTTT.

This clonotype was counted ten times or more. The rearrangement joins TRBV10-3 to TRBJ1-6, with D possibly TRBD1 on 5 matching bases. The CDR3 has 15 residues. V lost 6 bases and J 7 bases, leaving 16 bases between the germline ends. The germline V gene encodes CDR1 ENHRY and CDR2 SYGVKD. CDR3 residues: CAIRGDRAKNSPLHF. In DNA form, the CDR3 reads TGTGCCATCAGGGGAGACAGAGCCAAGAATTCACCCCTCCACTTT.